This T cell receptor beta chain derives from a study of T cell changes during pregnancy in multiple sclerosis. Sequenced by immunoSEQ multiplex PCR; TCRdb stores in-frame clones only, minus some. Among 30,000 to 40,000 clones listed, over 85% were seen once. From germline, CDR1 is SNHLY and CDR2 FYNNEI. Between the trimmed V and J ends, which lost 6 bases and 2 bases, there was a span of 13 bases. There are 14 residues in the CDR3. This clone showed up just a few times. The source material was peripheral blood, sampled in the third trimester of pregnancy. The source is a female donor in good health, enrolled as a control in a pregnancy study. V and J are TRBV2 and TRBJ1-1; D gene unclear. The CDR3 protein is CASRNSGRNTEAFF. In nucleotides, the CDR3 is TGTGCCAGCAGAAATTCCGGGAGAAACACTGAAGCTTTCTTT.